The T cell receptor beta chain described here comes from a study of T cells in Graves' hyperthyroidism and ophthalmopathy. Overall study results and limits: The blood repertoire included most of the expanded thyroid clonotypes above 0.001.

Amplification targeted TCR beta CDR3 regions from RNA transcripts. Carried out on the TCR CDR3, a first-round RT-PCR used the HTBI primer set. TCRdb passed the multiplex PCR reads through MiXCR, listing each CDR3 protein once. The sample yields roughly 740,000 distinct CDR3 sequences, 16% seen once. Diagnostic decisions used clinical symptoms, serum thyroxine and TRAb, thyroid ultrasound and orbital computed tomography. Trimming cost V 3 bases and J 3 bases, with 12 bases left between them. The CDR3 is 14 residues long. The germline CDR1 and CDR2 sequences are DFQATT and SNEGSKA (reference sequence). This clonotype was observed many times. Its specificity is not known.

This clonotype was sampled from a man between 18 and 29 years old with Graves' hyperthyroidism. The chain recombines TRBV20-1 with TRBJ1-5; D is uncertain. The specimen was blood. The CDR3 sequence is CSASVIGFNQPQHF. In nucleotides, the CDR3 is TGCAGTGCTAGCGTGATAGGTTTCAATCAGCCCCAGCATTTT.